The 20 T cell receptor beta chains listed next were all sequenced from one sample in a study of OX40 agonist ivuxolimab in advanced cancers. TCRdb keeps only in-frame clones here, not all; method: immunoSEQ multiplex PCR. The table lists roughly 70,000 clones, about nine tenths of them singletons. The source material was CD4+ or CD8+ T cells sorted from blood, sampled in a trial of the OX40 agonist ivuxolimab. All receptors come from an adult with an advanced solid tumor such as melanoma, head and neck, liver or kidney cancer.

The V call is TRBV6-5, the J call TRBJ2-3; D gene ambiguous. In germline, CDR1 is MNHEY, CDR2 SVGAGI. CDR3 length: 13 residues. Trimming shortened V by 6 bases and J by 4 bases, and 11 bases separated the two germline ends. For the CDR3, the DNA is TGTGCCAGCAGAAAAACGGTGCCAGATACGCAGTATTTT. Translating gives CASRKTVPDTQYF.

CDR3: CASSIAGTANTEAFF. DNA for the CDR3: TGTGCCAGTAGTATAGCCGGGACAGCGAACACTGAAGCTTTCTTT. The chain recombines TRBV19 with TRBJ1-1, with TRBD1 matching 7 bases. This CDR3 comprises 15 residues. Germline CDR1 and CDR2: LNHDA and SQIVND (reference sequence). With 1 base clipped from V and 1 base from J, the junction kept 3 bases outside the gene matches.

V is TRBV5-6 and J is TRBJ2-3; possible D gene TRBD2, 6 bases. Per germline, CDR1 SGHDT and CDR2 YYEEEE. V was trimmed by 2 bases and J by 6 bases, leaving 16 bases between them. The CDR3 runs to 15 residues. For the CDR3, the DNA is TGTGCCAGCAGCTTATGGCGGGGCCTCGCGGATACGCAGTATTTT. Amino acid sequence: CASSLWRGLADTQYF.

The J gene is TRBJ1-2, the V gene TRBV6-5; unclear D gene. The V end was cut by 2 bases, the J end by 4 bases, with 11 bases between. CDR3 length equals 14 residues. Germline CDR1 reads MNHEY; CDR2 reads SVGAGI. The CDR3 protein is CASSYTGDSYGYTF. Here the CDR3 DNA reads TGTGCCAGCAGTTACACGGGAGATAGCTATGGCTACACCTTC.

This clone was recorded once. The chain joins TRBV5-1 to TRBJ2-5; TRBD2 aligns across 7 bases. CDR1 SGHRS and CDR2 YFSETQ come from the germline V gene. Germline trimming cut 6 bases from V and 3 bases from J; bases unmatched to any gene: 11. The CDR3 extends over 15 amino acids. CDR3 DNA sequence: TGCGCCAGCACCCAATGGGGCGGGAGAGAAGAGACCCAGTACTTC. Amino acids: CASTQWGGREETQYF.

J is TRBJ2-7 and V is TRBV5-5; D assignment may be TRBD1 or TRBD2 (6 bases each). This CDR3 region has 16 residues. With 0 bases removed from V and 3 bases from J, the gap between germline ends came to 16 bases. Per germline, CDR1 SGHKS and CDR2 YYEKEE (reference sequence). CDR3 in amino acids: CASSLGPGAAIYEQYF. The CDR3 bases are TGTGCCAGCAGCTTGGGGCCGGGGGCTGCTATCTACGAGCAGTACTTC.

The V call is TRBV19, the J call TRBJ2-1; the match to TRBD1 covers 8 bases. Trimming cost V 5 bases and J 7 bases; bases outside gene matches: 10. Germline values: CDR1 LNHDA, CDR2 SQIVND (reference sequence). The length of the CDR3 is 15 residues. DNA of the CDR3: TGTGCCAGTAGTGCGCCCGGACAGGGTACGAATGAGCAGTTCTTC. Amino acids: CASSAPGQGTNEQFF. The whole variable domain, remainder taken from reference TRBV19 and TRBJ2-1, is DGGITQSPKYLFRKEGQNVTLSCEQNLNHDAMYWYRQDPGQGLRLIYYSQIVNDFQKGDIAEGYSVSREKKESFPLTVTSAQKNPTAFYLCASSAPGQGTNEQFFGPGTRLTVL.

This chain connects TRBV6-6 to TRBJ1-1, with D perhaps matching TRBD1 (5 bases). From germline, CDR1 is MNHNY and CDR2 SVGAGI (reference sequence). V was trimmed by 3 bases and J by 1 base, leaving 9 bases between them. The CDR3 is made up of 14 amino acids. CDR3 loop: CASSYGRENTEAFF. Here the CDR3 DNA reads TGTGCCAGCAGTTATGGCAGGGAGAACACTGAAGCTTTCTTT.

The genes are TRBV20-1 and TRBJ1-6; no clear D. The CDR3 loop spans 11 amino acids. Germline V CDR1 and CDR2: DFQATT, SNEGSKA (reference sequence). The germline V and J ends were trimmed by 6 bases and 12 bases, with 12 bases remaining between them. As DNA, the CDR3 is TGCAGTGCGCCTCAGGAGGGACCCCTCCACTTT. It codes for CSAPQEGPLHF.

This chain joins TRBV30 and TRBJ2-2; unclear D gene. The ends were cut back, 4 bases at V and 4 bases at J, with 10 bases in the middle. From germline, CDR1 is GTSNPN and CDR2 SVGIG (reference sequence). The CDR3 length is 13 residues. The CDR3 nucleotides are TGTGCCTGGACCCCGTGGGGCACCGGGGAGCTGTTTTTT. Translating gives CAWTPWGTGELFF.

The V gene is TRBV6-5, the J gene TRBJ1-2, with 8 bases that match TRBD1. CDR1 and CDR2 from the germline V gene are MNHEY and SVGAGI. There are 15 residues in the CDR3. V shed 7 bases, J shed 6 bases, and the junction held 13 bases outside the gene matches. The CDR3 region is CASTLTTGGSDGYTF. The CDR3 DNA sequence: TGTGCCAGCACCCTAACCACAGGGGGAAGTGATGGCTACACCTTC.

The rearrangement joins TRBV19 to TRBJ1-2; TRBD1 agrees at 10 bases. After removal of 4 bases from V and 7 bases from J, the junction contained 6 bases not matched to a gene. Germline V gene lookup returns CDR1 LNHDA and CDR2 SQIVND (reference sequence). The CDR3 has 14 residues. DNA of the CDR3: TGTGCCAGTAGTACTGGGACAGGGGCCCTTGGCTACACCTTC. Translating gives CASSTGTGALGYTF. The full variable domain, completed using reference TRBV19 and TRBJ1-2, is DGGITQSPKYLFRKEGQNVTLSCEQNLNHDAMYWYRQDPGQGLRLIYYSQIVNDFQKGDIAEGYSVSREKKESFPLTVTSAQKNPTAFYLCASSTGTGALGYTFGSGTRLTVV.

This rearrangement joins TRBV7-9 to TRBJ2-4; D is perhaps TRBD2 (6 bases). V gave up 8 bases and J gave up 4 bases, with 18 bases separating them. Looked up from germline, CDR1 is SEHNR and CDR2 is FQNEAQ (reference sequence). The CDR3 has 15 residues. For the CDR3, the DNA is TGTGCCAGCTCTCGGGCGGAGGGGCAGAAAAACATTCAGTACTTC. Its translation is CASSRAEGQKNIQYF.

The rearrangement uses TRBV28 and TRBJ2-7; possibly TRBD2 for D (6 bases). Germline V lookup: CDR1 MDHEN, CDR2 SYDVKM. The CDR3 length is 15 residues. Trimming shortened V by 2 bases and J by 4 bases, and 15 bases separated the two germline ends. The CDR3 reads CASSLRVAAPYEQYF. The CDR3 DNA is TGTGCCAGCAGTTTAAGGGTAGCGGCCCCGTACGAGCAGTACTTC.

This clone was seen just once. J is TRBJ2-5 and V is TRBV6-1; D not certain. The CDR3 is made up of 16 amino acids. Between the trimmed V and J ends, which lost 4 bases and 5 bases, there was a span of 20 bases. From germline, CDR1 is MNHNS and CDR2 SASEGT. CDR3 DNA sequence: TGTGCCAGCAGTGTCGACCCGACGGGCACCATGGAGACCCAGTACTTC. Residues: CASSVDPTGTMETQYF.

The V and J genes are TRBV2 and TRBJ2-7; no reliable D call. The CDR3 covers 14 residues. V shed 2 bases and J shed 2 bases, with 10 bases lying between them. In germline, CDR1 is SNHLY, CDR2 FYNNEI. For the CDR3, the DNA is TGTGCCAGCAGTGAAAGGCGACCACCCTACGAGCAGTACTTC. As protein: CASSERRPPYEQYF.

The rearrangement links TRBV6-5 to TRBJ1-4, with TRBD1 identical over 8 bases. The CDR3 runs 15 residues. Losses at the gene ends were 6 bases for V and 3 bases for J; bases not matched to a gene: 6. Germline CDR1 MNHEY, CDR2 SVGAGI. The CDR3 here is CASREQGAANEKLFF. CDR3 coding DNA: TGTGCCAGCAGGGAGCAGGGGGCGGCTAATGAAAAACTGTTTTTT.

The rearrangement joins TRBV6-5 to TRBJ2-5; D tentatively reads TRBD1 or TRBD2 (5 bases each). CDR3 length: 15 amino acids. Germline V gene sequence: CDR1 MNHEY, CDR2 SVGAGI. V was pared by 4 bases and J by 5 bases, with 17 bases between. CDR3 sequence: CASSSTGPNRETQYF. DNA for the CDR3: TGTGCCAGCAGTTCAACGGGACCCAACCGGGAGACCCAGTACTTC.

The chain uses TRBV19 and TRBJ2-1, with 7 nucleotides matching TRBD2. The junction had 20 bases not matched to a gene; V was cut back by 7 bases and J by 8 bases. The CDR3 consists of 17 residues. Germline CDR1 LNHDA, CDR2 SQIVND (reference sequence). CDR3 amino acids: CASTNLARGVRGDEQFF. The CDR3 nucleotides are TGTGCCAGTACTAACCTCGCTCGGGGGGTAAGGGGAGATGAGCAGTTCTTC.

The DNA of the CDR3 is TGTGCCAGCAGCTTGGGGGGGGCAACGACTGAAGCTTTCTTT. Translated: CASSLGGATTEAFF. The chain employs TRBV5-7 and TRBJ1-1, with TRBD1 as a possible D gene (6 bases). TRBV5-7 is marked as an open reading frame, function uncertain. Trimming cost V 0 bases and J 5 bases, with 11 bases left between them. The CDR3 is made up of 14 amino acids.